The sequence of this T cell receptor beta chain was determined in a study of blood T cell repertoires in COVID-19. The overall study: The United States, Italy and Spain were the sources of the acute and convalescent COVID-19 samples. From T cells, B-cell-depleted T cells, or PBMCs came the material, which was cDNA or gDNA.

The authors' processing: Amplified reference gene primers provided the basis for estimating nucleated cell counts. TCRdb's table, derived via immunoSEQ multiplex PCR, lists solely in-frame clones and lacks some. From that table come the V and J calls and clone size; the DNA was used to work out D and trimming. The sample lists 140,000 or so clones, about 90% occurring once. This clone was detected only once. CDR1 is KGHDR, CDR2 SFDVKD, per germline. V shed 7 bases and J shed 15 bases, with 21 bases lying between them. The CDR3 totals 13 residues. The receptor was derived from a man aged 50-59 years who had recovered from COVID-19. The sequencing sample was made of peripheral blood. The chain couples TRBV24-1 to TRBJ2-1, with D possibly being TRBD2 (7 bases). The CDR3 loop reads CATSQPPGGRWFF. DNA for the CDR3: TGTGCCACCAGCCAACCCCCGGGGGGCAGGTGGTTCTTC.